The 24 T cell receptor beta chains listed next were all sequenced from one sample in a study of regulatory T cells in long-lasting Graves disease. Time point here: newly diagnosed GD, antithyroid drugs for less than 3 months. The TCR library was made from RNA that had been extracted from PBMCs in TRIzol. HTBI primers from iRepertoire and Arm-PCR of CDR3 regions yielded the TCR beta libraries. TCRdb reanalysed the multiplex PCR reads using MiXCR and keeps one entry per CDR3 protein. This sample yields 350,000 to 450,000 distinct CDR3 sequences, of which 15% are seen a single time; around 7.6% belongs to the top ten. The data also belong to a second study, concerning T cells in Graves' hyperthyroidism and ophthalmopathy.

The material was peripheral blood mononuclear cells (PBMCs), obtained at new diagnosis, from a patient treated with antithyroid drugs. These TCRs come from a woman between 35 and 50 years old with Graves disease.

The sample holds one count of this clonotype. The chain combines TRBV7-2 with TRBJ1-1, with a possible D match to TRBD1 (6 bases). The CDR3 runs to 16 residues. Looked up from germline, CDR1 is SGHTA and CDR2 is FQGNSA. Deletions cut 5 bases from V and 6 bases from J, with 22 bases between. CDR3 DNA sequence: TGTGCCAGCAGCACCCGGGGGGGCAGCCTTGCACCTGAAGCTTTCTTT. Translated: CASSTRGGSLAPEAFF.

This clonotype was seen ten or more times. This chain links TRBV12-3 or TRBV12-4 with TRBJ2-5; D is unresolved. CDR3 size: 12 residues. The ends were cut back, 7 bases at V and 4 bases at J, with 10 bases in the middle. The CDR3 protein is CASTVLGETQYF. CDR3 bases: TGTGCCAGCACCGTACTCGGAGAGACCCAGTACTTC.

This clonotype appeared many times. V gene TRBV28 combines with J gene TRBJ1-4, with 9 bases that match TRBD1. The V and J ends lost 4 bases and 7 bases, in that order; junction bases with no gene match: 7. CDR1 is MDHEN and CDR2 is SYDVKM in the germline V gene. The CDR3 is 15 amino acids. The CDR3 coding sequence is TGTGCCAGCAGTTCCGGGGGACAGGGTTTTGAAAAACTGTTTTTT. It encodes CASSSGGQGFEKLFF.

This clonotype was detected many times. The chain has TRBV7-9 and TRBJ2-1, with 9 bases that match TRBD1. V lost 6 bases and J lost 8; bases outside the gene matches: 11. This CDR3 region has 15 residues. The germline CDR1 and CDR2 sequences are SEHNR and FQNEAQ (reference sequence). CDR3 sequence reads: CASSLTVGQGYEQFF. CDR3 sequence (DNA): TGTGCCAGCAGTTTAACGGTGGGACAGGGCTATGAGCAGTTCTTC.

This clonotype was counted ten times or more. The chain combines TRBV3-1 with TRBJ2-5; 7 bases fit TRBD1. CDR1 is LGHDT and CDR2 is YNNKEL in the germline V gene (reference sequence). V lost 1 base, J lost 5 bases, and 13 bases stayed unmatched. The CDR3 covers 17 residues. In nucleotides, the CDR3 is TGTGCCAGCAGCCAAGTGGTGACAGGGATGGTCCGGGAGACCCAGTACTTC. Residues: CASSQVVTGMVRETQYF.

This clonotype was detected ten times or more. The chain links TRBV7-2 to TRBJ2-7; 11 positions match TRBD2. J lost 6 bases, V lost 5 bases, and 9 bases had no gene match. The CDR3 totals 15 residues. Germline CDR1 SGHTA, CDR2 FQGNSA. Written as DNA, the CDR3 is TGTGCCAGCAGCACTACTAGCGGGAGTGGTAGCGAGCAGTACTTC. This sequence encodes CASSTTSGSGSEQYF.

The sample holds a few counts of this clonotype. A much larger clone differs by one base, so this may be a read error. Since no conserved phenylalanine or tryptophan closes the CDR3, a read error is the likely cause. The V and J genes are TRBV12-3 or TRBV12-4 and TRBJ2-5, with a tentative D call TRBD1 (6 bases). CDR3 length equals 14 residues. Trimming stripped 5 bases from V and 2 bases from J, with 12 bases between. The CDR3 region has the DNA TGTGCCAGCAGTCTGGGACACTCACAAGAGACCCAGTACCTC. This codes for CASSLGHSQETQYL.

This clonotype was recorded a few times. This chain joins TRBV18 and TRBJ2-3; 9 bases agree with TRBD1. From germline, CDR1 is KGHSH and CDR2 LQKENI. The CDR3 spans 19 residues. V trimming: 1 base; J trimming: 2 bases; junction bases outside the gene matches: 13. The CDR3 region is CASSPLNWRQGENTDTQYF. Written as DNA, the CDR3 is TGTGCCAGCTCACCACTTAACTGGCGACAGGGGGAAAACACAGATACGCAGTATTTT.

The table lists this clonotype with many counts. V usage is TRBV5-1 and J usage is TRBJ1-1; 9 bases match TRBD1. The V gene's germline CDR1 is SGHRS and CDR2 YFSETQ. The CDR3 covers 14 residues. V shed 4 bases, J shed 6 bases, and the junction held 7 bases outside the gene matches. CDR3 nucleotides: TGCGCCAGCAGCGCGGGACAGGGAGGCCCTGAAGCTTTCTTT. Its translation is CASSAGQGGPEAFF.

This clonotype appeared a few times. The chain joins TRBV27 to TRBJ1-3; possibly TRBD1 for D (5 bases). The CDR3 is 15 amino acids. Germline V gene data show CDR1 as MNHEY and CDR2 as SMNVEV (reference sequence). Deletions cut 0 bases from V and 0 bases from J, with 6 bases between. The CDR3: CASSLSGGSGNTIYF. As DNA, the CDR3 is TGTGCCAGCAGTTTATCGGGGGGCTCTGGAAACACCATATATTTT.

At least ten counts were recorded for this clonotype. The chain combines TRBV6-5 with TRBJ1-5; 8 bases match TRBD1. The germline gives CDR1 MNHEY, CDR2 SVGAGI. J gave up 9 bases and V 2 bases, and 6 bases lay outside the gene matches. The CDR3 is 14 residues long. The CDR3 sequence is CASSYVQGESPQHF. In nucleotides, the CDR3 is TGTGCCAGCAGTTACGTACAGGGGGAGTCGCCCCAGCATTTT.

The sample holds one count of this clonotype. The chain is built from TRBV10-1 and TRBJ2-2, with a possible D match to TRBD1 (5 bases). Trimming took 2 bases from V and 3 from J, leaving 10 bases between them. The CDR3 loop spans 15 amino acids. Looked up from germline, CDR1 is WNHNN and CDR2 is SYGVQD (reference sequence). The CDR3 sequence is CASSEDSWDTGELFF. The CDR3 nucleotides are TGCGCCAGCAGTGAGGACAGCTGGGACACCGGGGAGCTGTTTTTT.

In this sample, this clonotype turned up many times. V and J are TRBV6-1 and TRBJ2-2, with D tentatively TRBD2 (5 bases). Germline V CDR1 and CDR2: MNHNS, SASEGT. With 6 bases removed from V and 4 bases from J, the gap between germline ends came to 21 bases. The CDR3 spans 17 residues. The CDR3 region has the DNA TGTGCCAGCAGGGATCCCAAGTGGGAGCGTTTCACCGGGGAGCTGTTTTTT. Protein product: CASRDPKWERFTGELFF.

This clonotype was observed a handful of times. The V call is TRBV5-4, the J call TRBJ2-1; possibly TRBD2 for D (6 bases). The CDR3 contains 16 residues. In germline, CDR1 is SGHNT, CDR2 YYREEE (reference sequence). With 4 bases removed from V and 14 bases from J, the gap between germline ends came to 28 bases. This chain's CDR3 is CASSPREAISGLREFF. CDR3 nucleotides: TGTGCCAGCAGCCCTCGAGAGGCAATTAGCGGACTGAGGGAGTTCTTC.

This clonotype was counted ten times or more. This chain's CDR3 is CASGLVLQPEAFF. In nucleotides, the CDR3 is TGTGCTAGTGGTTTGGTACTACAGCCGGAAGCTTTCTTT. The chain is built from TRBV12-5 and TRBJ1-1; D is uncertain. Germline assignment: CDR1 LGHNT and CDR2 FRNRAP. Deletions cut 0 bases from V and 8 bases from J, with 10 bases between. This CDR3 has 13 residues.

In its sample, this clonotype was seen once. This probably arose from a read error, given a far larger clone one base away. V and J are TRBV11-3 and TRBJ2-3, with D possibly being TRBD2 (6 bases). Trimming shortened V by 2 bases and J by 8 bases, and 17 bases separated the two germline ends. Germline V lookup: CDR1 SGHNT, CDR2 YENEEA. The CDR3 loop spans 15 amino acids. The CDR3 DNA is TGTGCCAGCAGCTTAAGACTAGTCGGGGCAGGTACGCAGTATTTT. Translation gives CASSLRLVGAGTQYF.

Only a few counts were recorded for this clonotype. The genes are TRBV11-2 and TRBJ2-3; D possibly corresponds to TRBD2 (7 bases). This CDR3 comprises 15 residues. Germline V gives CDR1 SGHAT, CDR2 FQNNGV. Trimming pared 4 bases from V and 3 bases from J, leaving 14 bases between. The chain's CDR3 is CASSSIRGGTDTQYF. The CDR3 DNA is TGTGCCAGCAGCTCCATCAGGGGAGGGACAGATACGCAGTATTTT.

This chain uses TRBV7-3 with TRBJ2-1, with D possibly being TRBD2 (6 bases). From germline, CDR1 is SGHTA and CDR2 FQGTGA. V was shortened by 4 bases and J by 0 bases, with 28 bases between the two germline ends. The CDR3 is 21 amino acids. In DNA, the CDR3 is TGTGCCAGCAGCTCTAACTGGGGGGATCACGAGAGCGACCGCTCCTACAATGAGCAGTTCTTC. Translation gives CASSSNWGDHESDRSYNEQFF.

The chain joins TRBV10-1 to TRBJ2-5; D perhaps matches TRBD1 (6 bases). Trimming stripped 0 bases from V and 4 bases from J, with 21 bases between. This CDR3 region has 18 residues. Germline CDR1 is WNHNN and CDR2 is SYGVQD (reference sequence). CDR3 in DNA: TGCGCCAGCAGTGAGTCAACAGGGATCGCGATCAAAGGAGAGACCCAGTACTTC. It is translated as CASSESTGIAIKGETQYF.

The chain links TRBV20-1 to TRBJ2-5; 10 bases fit TRBD2. V was pared by 4 bases and J by 1 base, with 6 bases of the junction left unmatched. Germline lookup yields CDR1 DFQATT and CDR2 SNEGSKA (reference sequence). The CDR3 extends over 15 amino acids. CDR3 DNA sequence: TGCAGTGCTAAAATGGGACTAGCGCTCCAAGAGACCCAGTACTTC. It translates to CSAKMGLALQETQYF.

This clonotype was counted at least ten times. This chain joins TRBV12-3 or TRBV12-4 and TRBJ2-7; D may correspond to TRBD1 or TRBD2 (5 bases each). The CDR3 totals 13 residues. V dropped 6 bases and J dropped 2 bases, with 11 bases sitting between them. DNA for the CDR3: TGTGCCAGCAGGATGGTGGGGGCCTACGAGCAGTACTTC. This translates into CASRMVGAYEQYF.

This clonotype was observed at least ten times. V usage is TRBV20-1 and J usage is TRBJ2-1, with D uncertain. Germline CDR1 and CDR2: DFQATT and SNEGSKA (reference sequence). Trimming cost V 0 bases and J 5 bases, with 11 bases left between them. The CDR3 length is 14 residues. The CDR3 sequence: CSAREGFPHNEQFF. CDR3 bases: TGCAGTGCTAGAGAGGGGTTCCCTCACAATGAGCAGTTCTTC.

This clonotype has at least ten counts. The chain's CDR3 is CASSVDSRPGDTQYF. The CDR3 region has the DNA TGTGCCAGCAGCGTAGATAGCCGTCCCGGAGATACGCAGTATTTT. V usage is TRBV9 and J usage is TRBJ2-3, with D uncertain. V was trimmed by 0 bases and J by 5 bases, leaving 13 bases between them. Germline CDR1 reads SGDLS; CDR2 reads YYNGEE. The CDR3 consists of 15 residues.

This chain joins TRBV4-1 and TRBJ1-1, with 7 bases lining up with TRBD1. This CDR3 is built from 16 residues. V lost 6 bases, J lost 0 bases, and 10 bases stayed unmatched. Germline V lookup: CDR1 MGHRA, CDR2 YSYEKL. Written as DNA, the CDR3 is TGCGCCAGCAGTCTAGCCAGGGGGACCATGAACACTGAAGCTTTCTTT. This sequence encodes CASSLARGTMNTEAFF.